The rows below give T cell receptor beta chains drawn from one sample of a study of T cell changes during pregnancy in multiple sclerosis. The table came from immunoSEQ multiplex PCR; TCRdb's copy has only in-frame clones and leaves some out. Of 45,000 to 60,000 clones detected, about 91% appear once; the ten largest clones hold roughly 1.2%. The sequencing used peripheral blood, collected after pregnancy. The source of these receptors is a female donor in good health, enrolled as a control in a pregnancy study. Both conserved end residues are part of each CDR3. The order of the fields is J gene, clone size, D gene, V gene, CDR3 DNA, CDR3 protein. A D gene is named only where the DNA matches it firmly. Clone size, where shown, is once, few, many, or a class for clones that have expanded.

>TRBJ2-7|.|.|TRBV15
TGTGCCACCAGCAGCCGGGGGACGCACGAGCAGTACTTC
CATSSRGTHEQYF
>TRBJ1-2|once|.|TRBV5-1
TGCGCCAGCAGCTTGGCCACGGCTAGTGGCGGCTACACCTTC
CASSLATASGGYTF
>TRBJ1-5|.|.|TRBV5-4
TGTGCCAGCAGCATGAATGGGTACTATAGCAATCAGCCCCAGCATTTT
CASSMNGYYSNQPQHF
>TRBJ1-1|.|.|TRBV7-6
TGTGCCAGCAGCCAGGGGAACACTGAAGCTTTCTTT
CASSQGNTEAFF
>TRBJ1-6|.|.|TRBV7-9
TGTGCCAGCAGCTTCGGTACGGACAGTGGATCACCCCTCCACTTT
CASSFGTDSGSPLHF
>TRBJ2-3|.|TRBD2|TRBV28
TGTGCCAGCAGTTCGCCGGGACTAGGGCTAGTGGTAGATACGCAGTATTTT
CASSSPGLGLVVDTQYF
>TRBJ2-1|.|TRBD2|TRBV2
TGTGCCAGCAGTATACTAGCGGCGAGCTCCTACAATGAGCAGTTCTTC
CASSILAASSYNEQFF
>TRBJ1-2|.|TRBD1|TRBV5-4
TGTGCCAGCAGCTCACGGACAGGGCATGGCTACACCTTC
CASSSRTGHGYTF
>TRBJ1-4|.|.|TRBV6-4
TGTGCCAGCAGCCTAGCCCCACATGAAAAACTGTTTTTT
CASSLAPHEKLFF
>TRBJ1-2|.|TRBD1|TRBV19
TGTGCCAGTAGTCTCCGGGACAGCTATGGCTACACCTTC
CASSLRDSYGYTF
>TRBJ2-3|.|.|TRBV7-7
TGTGCCAGCAGCTTAGGGGGGGGCCGTACAGATACGCAGTATTTT
CASSLGGGRTDTQYF
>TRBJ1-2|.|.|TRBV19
TGTGCCAGTAGTATAGCCCCTCAGAATGGCTACACCTTC
CASSIAPQNGYTF
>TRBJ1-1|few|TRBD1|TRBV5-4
TGTGCCAGCAGCTCCGGGACAGCAATGAACACTGAAGCTTTCTTT
CASSSGTAMNTEAFF
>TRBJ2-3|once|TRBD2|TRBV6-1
TGTGCCAGCAGACCACTAGCGGGGAGCACAGATACGCAGTATTTT
CASRPLAGSTDTQYF
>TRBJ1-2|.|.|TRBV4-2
TGTGCCAGCAGCCAAGAGGGAGGGGTCGGGGGCTACACCTTC
CASSQEGGVGGYTF
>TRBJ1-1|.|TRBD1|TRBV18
TGTGCTTGCCTGACAGGGGAAAACACTGAAGCTTTCTTT
CACLTGENTEAFF
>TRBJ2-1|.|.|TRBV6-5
TGTGCCAGCAGTTACTCTAGACAGGTGGGGTACAATGAGCAGTTCTTC
CASSYSRQVGYNEQFF
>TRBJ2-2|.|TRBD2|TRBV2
TGTGCCAGCAAAAGCGGGGGGGCGGCCGGGGAGCTGTTTTTT
CASKSGGAAGELFF
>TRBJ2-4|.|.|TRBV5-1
TGCGCCAGCAGCCCCGCCCCGACAGGAAACATAGCCAAAAACATTCAGTACTTC
CASSPAPTGNIAKNIQYF
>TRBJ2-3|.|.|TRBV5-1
TGCGCCAGCAGCTTGGCCTCAGGGACAGATACGCAGTATTTT
CASSLASGTDTQYF
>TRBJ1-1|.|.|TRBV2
TGTGCCAGCAGTGCGGGGCGCGGGGGCACTGAAGCTTTCTTT
CASSAGRGGTEAFF
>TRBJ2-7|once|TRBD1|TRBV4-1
TGCGCCAGCAGCCCCGGACAGGGGGCGATTTGGGGGCAGTACTTC
CASSPGQGAIWGQYF
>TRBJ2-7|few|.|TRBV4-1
TGCGCCAGCAGCCACCCTGGCGGAACCTACGAGCAGTACTTC
CASSHPGGTYEQYF
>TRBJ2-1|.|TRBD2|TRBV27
TGTGCCAGCGTCGACGGGGGGTCAGCATACAATGAGCAGTTCTTC
CASVDGGSAYNEQFF
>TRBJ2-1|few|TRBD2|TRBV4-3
TGCGCCAGCAGCCAAGGGCGGGAGGGCTACAATGAGCAGTTCTTC
CASSQGREGYNEQFF
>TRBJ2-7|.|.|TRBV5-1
TGCGCCAGCAGCTGGGGAAATCACCCAACAGGGCTCCTCCACGAGCAGTACTTC
CASSWGNHPTGLLHEQYF
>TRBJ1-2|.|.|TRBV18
TGTGCCACTAGGGACACCGGTACACATTATGGCTACCCCTTC
CATRDTGTHYGYPF
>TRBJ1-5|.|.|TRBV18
TGTGCCAGCTCGTCGGGGACAAATCAGCCCCAGCATTTT
CASSSGTNQPQHF
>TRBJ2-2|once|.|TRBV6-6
TGTGCCAGCAGTTGGGCAGGCAACACCGGGGAGCTGTTTTTT
CASSWAGNTGELFF
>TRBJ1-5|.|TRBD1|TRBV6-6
TGTGCCAGCAGTTACAGGACAGGGGGCTCTGGGCAGCCCCAGCATTTT
CASSYRTGGSGQPQHF
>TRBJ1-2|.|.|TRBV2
TGTGCCAGGATGGAGGGGACCATCGGGGGCTACACCTTC
CARMEGTIGGYTF
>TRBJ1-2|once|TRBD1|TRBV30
TGTGCCTGGAGCCAGAACAGGGGGTATGGCTACACCTTC
CAWSQNRGYGYTF
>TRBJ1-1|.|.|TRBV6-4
TGTGCCAGCAGGTCAGGGGCCTCGAACACTGAAGCTTTCTTT
CASRSGASNTEAFF
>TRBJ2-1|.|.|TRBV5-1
TGCGCCAGCAGCTTGTTAGCCCCAACCTACAATGAGCAGTTCTTC
CASSLLAPTYNEQFF
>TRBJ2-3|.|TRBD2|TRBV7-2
TGTGCCAGCAGCCCCCTAGGACTAGCGGGCACAGATACGCAGTATTTT
CASSPLGLAGTDTQYF
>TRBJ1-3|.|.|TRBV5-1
TGCGCCAGCAGCTGGGGGGATTACTCTGGAAACACCATATATTTT
CASSWGDYSGNTIYF
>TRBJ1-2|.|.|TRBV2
TGTGCCAGCAGTGGGAGAGACGGAAGGACTAACTATGGCTACACCTTC
CASSGRDGRTNYGYTF
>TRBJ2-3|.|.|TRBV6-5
TGTGCCAGCAGTTTTGGGGGGAGCACAGATACGCAGTATTTT
CASSFGGSTDTQYF
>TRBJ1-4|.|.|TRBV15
TGTGCCACCAGCATAGGGGTTACCAATGAAAAACTGTTTTTT
CATSIGVTNEKLFF
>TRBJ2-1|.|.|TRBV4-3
TGCGCCAGCAGCCAAGCCCCCGCAGACTACAATGAGCAGTTCTTC
CASSQAPADYNEQFF
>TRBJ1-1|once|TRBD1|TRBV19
TGTGCCAGTAGAACCACTCTGCCGGGACAGGGGTTCGGGGCGAACACTGAAGCTTTCTTT
CASRTTLPGQGFGANTEAFF
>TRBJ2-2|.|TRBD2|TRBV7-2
TGTGCCAGCAGGGGAGGGAGGTCCGGGGAGCTGTTTTTT
CASRGGRSGELFF
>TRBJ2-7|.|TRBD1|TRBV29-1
TGCAGCGTTGAAACGGGCAGGGGGTTCGAGCAGTACTTC
CSVETGRGFEQYF
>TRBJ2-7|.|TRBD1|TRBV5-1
TGCGCCAGCAGCACAGGGACAGGGGCAGTCGAGCAGTACTTC
CASSTGTGAVEQYF